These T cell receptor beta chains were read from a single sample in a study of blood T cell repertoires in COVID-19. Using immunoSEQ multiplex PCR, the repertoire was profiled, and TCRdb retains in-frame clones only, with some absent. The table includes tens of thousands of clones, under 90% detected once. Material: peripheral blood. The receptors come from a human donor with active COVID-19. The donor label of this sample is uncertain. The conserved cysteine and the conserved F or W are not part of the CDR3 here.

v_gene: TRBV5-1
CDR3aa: ASSLAPTIYEQY

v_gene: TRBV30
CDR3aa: AWSAGSTYEQY

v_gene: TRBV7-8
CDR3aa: ASSLDSGMNTEAF

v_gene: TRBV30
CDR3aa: AWRKTDRLSPLH

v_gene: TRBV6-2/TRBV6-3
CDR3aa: ASSYAALGETQY

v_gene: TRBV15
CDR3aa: ATRIEQGTGELF

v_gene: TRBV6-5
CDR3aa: ASSYSGPTSSYEQY

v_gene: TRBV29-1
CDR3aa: SVEVGQFMNTEAF

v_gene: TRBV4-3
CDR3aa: ASSQDRQGNNQPQH

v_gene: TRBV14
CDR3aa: ASSRDRAETQY

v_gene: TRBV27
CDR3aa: ASSPTSGGNNEQF

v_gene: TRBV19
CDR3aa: ASVDRIRTEAF

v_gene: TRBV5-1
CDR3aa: ASSPGLAGGASTDTQY

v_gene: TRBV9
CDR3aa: ASSVGAGHGYT

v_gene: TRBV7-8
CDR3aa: ASSLAEDRVVANYGYT

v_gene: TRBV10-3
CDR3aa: AISGFGGAVDTEAF

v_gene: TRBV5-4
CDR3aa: ASSSRARANTEAF

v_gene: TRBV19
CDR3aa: ASRESLAGLETQY

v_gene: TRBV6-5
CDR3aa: ASRPMRNTGELF

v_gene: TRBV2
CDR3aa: ASTTKEGLAGHYTGELF

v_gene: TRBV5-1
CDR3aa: ASSPLTSIGEQF

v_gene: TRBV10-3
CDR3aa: AIKRGSGNEQF

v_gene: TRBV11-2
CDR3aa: ASSRTPRGPGPNEQF

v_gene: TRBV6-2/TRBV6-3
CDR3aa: ASSYGAGNTEAF

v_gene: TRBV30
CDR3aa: AWSWRGAYNEQF

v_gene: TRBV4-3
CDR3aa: ASSQGQGAYEQY

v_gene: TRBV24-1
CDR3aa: ATSDPDGQGRETQY

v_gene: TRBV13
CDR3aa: ASSLGRTPGTKQETQY

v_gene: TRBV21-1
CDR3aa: ASSKAQGCSYNEQF

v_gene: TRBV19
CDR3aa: ASSTTSGGRYEQY

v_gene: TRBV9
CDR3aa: ASSVAGGIYGYT

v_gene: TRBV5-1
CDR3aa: ASSPRTGAYNEQF

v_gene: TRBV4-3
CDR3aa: ASSQESGNEQF

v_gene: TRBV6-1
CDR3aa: ASSEARGSEQF

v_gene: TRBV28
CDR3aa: ASRETGSNQPQH

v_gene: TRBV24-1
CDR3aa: ATSDLPPSEPGGFLRGLSYEQY

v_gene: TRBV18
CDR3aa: ASSPLLGGTDTQY

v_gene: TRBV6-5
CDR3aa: ASSRVGPGEF

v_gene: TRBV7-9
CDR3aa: ASATHNSGNTIY

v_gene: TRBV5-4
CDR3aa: ASSLKRGQETQY

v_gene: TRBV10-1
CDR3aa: ASSGHRGSLWQY

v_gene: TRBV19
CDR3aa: ASSVTGNPEQY

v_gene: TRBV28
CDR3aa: ASGSYGYT

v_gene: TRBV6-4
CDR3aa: ASNGGYGYT

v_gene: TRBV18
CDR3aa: ASSPRRDTEAF